This T cell receptor (beta chain) was observed in a study of blood T cell repertoires in COVID-19 (TCRdb year 2020). Study-level background: Samples covering the acute and convalescent phases of COVID-19 were provided by collaborators in the United States, Italy and Spain. Samples came from the ongoing ImmuneRACE study (first 160 participants) plus 1,254 subjects from 6 global collaborators. Deeply sampled blood TCRbeta repertoires from subjects exposed to, actively infected with, or recovered from COVID-19 were included in the dataset. HLA class I and class II types, where available, came from metadata supplied by the sample provider rather than from assay-based typing. The repertoires were released in a freely available public database intended as a resource for research on the immune response to SARS-CoV-2. The sample metadata nearly always contained a de-identified subject ID, COVID-19 status, age in years and sex. The prospective study material was composed of cDNA or gDNA derived from T cells, B-cell-depleted T cells, or PBMCs. Study-level results and caveats: Clinical and demographic metadata were provided uncurated, with the amount varying by source and participant.

The table lists this clone with a few counts. It has no known antigen specificity. Base qualities are not provided; no much larger clone lies one nucleotide away. CDR1 and CDR2, per the germline V gene, are SQVTM and ANQGSEA. Reading from cysteine to phenylalanine, the CDR3 counts 14 amino acids. Only the CDR3 DNA is retained, 42 bases long and in frame from the first base. V has 7 bases trimmed and J has 1 base trimmed; junction bases matching no gene number 9. In the prospective study, participants were roughly 18 to 95 years old, resided in under 30 geographic areas of the United States, and were enrolled through a virtual design. Cohort assignment in the prospective study relied on participant-reported clinical history from a screening survey and a study questionnaire. ImmuneRACE Cohort 3 recovered participants were defined by two consecutive negative NP/OP PCR tests, healthcare professional clearance, or symptom resolution. Each participant in the prospective study had whole blood, serum and a nasopharyngeal or oropharyngeal swab collected by mobile phlebotomists. Participants in the prospective study had the option to provide additional blood draws and questionnaires over a 2-month period. Before DNA extraction, blood samples from the prospective study were shipped at room temperature or frozen.

The immunoSEQ Assay, a bias-controlled multiplex PCR, was used to amplify TCRbeta CDR3 regions from genomic DNA. On the authors' methods: The number of nucleated cells in each sample was estimated by amplification of reference gene primers within the assay. Sequence reads were collapsed and filtered to measure the absolute abundance of every unique TCRbeta CDR3 rearrangement. For each sample, productive Simpson clonality was calculated by taking the square root of Simpson's diversity index across productive rearrangements. As stored in TCRdb, this immuneACCESS dataset retains in-frame rearrangements with V and J assigned. A fraction of the clones does not appear; measured against another copy, unresolved V genes explain less than half of the discrepancy, and the remainder lacks a known reason. For V, J and clone size, that table is used; D and trimming come from the DNA. Across this sample there are around 330,000 clones, with 89% seen only once. The ten largest account for over 4% of the sample.

The specimen sequenced was PBMCs or T cells enriched from blood (not recorded which). This receptor was obtained from a man aged 55 to 69 who had recovered from COVID-19. The rearranged segments are TRBV29-1 and TRBJ1-1, with 7 middle bases fitting TRBD1. Read as DNA, the sequence is TGCAGCGCGGGGGTAGGGGGCCCGAACACTGAAGCTTTCTTT. This codes for CSAGVGGPNTEAFF.